Listed below are T cell receptor beta chains from one sample, sequenced in a study of beta chain features in type 1 diabetes. Assay: immunoSEQ multiplex PCR; the TCRdb copy retains only in-frame clones and omits some. The sample shows some 150,000 clones, about 10% of them seen only once. Material for sequencing was central memory CD4+ T cells from blood. Receptor source: a woman aged 25 to 45 with type 1 diabetes. Each CDR3 is given with its conserved first and last residue. A D gene is named only where the DNA matches it firmly. Not all rows give a size; the values are once, few, many and, for expanded clones, a class.

j_call d_call v_call clone_size cdr3_aa cdr3_nt
TRBJ1-3 NA TRBV4-2 NA CASSQDGTSGNTIYF TGTGCCAGCAGCCAAGATGGGACTTCTGGAAACACCATATATTTT
TRBJ2-7 NA TRBV11-2 NA CASSLDGHEQYF TGTGCCAGCAGCTTAGATGGGCACGAGCAGTACTTC
TRBJ2-1 TRBD2 TRBV5-1 NA CASSLLSGSDNEQFF TGCGCCAGCAGCTTGTTAAGCGGGAGTGACAATGAGCAGTTCTTC
TRBJ2-2 TRBD1 TRBV7-3 few CASSVSGTGGTGELFF TGTGCCAGCAGCGTGTCGGGGACAGGGGGGACCGGGGAGCTGTTTTTT
TRBJ1-1 NA TRBV6-5 few CASSYSSGLFGTEAFF TGTGCCAGCAGTTACTCATCAGGACTTTTTGGCACTGAAGCTTTCTTT
TRBJ2-2 NA TRBV5-1 NA CASSLSLDATGELFF TGCGCCAGCAGCTTGAGCCTAGATGCCACCGGGGAGCTGTTTTTT
TRBJ2-5 NA TRBV5-6 NA CASSRTVRETQYF TGTGCCAGCAGCCGGACAGTTCGCGAGACCCAGTACTTC
TRBJ2-1 TRBD2 TRBV7-9 NA CASSFGGRGNEQFF TGTGCCAGCAGCTTTGGCGGGAGGGGGAATGAGCAGTTCTTC
TRBJ1-4 NA TRBV6-6 NA CASRRQETNEKLFF TGTGCCAGTCGTAGACAGGAAACTAATGAAAAACTGTTTTTT
TRBJ1-2 NA TRBV30 NA CAWRLAGGYTF TGTGCCTGGAGGCTAGCCGGAGGGTACACCTTC
TRBJ2-3 NA TRBV6-1 few CASSEGWGRTDTQYF TGTGCCAGCAGTGAAGGATGGGGGCGCACAGATACGCAGTATTTT
TRBJ1-2 NA TRBV23-1 few CASSQRLSIGYTF TGCGCCAGCAGTCAGAGGTTGTCGATTGGCTACACCTTC
TRBJ2-7 TRBD2 TRBV7-9 few CASSFPRGSGSEQYF TGTGCCAGCAGCTTCCCTCGCGGGAGTGGATCCGAGCAGTACTTC
TRBJ2-1 TRBD2 TRBV7-2 NA CASSLVVAGNNEQFF TGTGCCAGCAGCTTAGTAGTAGCGGGTAACAATGAGCAGTTCTTC
TRBJ2-1 TRBD2 TRBV7-9 few CASSVNLGVAGAGNEQFF TGTGCCAGCAGCGTTAACCTAGGAGTAGCGGGAGCCGGGAATGAGCAGTTCTTC
TRBJ1-5 TRBD1 TRBV5-1 few CASSLGQDGQPQHF TGCGCCAGCAGCCTCGGACAGGATGGACAGCCCCAGCATTTT
TRBJ1-1 NA TRBV15 few CATSRAQLEAFF TGTGCCACCAGCAGAGCACAGCTTGAAGCTTTCTTT
TRBJ2-2 TRBD2 TRBV7-9 few CASSLSSGATGTGELFF TGTGCCAGCAGCTTGTCTAGCGGGGCCACAGGGACCGGGGAGCTGTTTTTT
TRBJ2-5 TRBD2 TRBV29-1 NA CSGNSGIETQYF TGCAGCGGAAATAGCGGGATCGAGACCCAGTACTTC
TRBJ2-5 NA TRBV23-1 many CASSQSEGSAAQYF TGCGCCAGCAGTCAATCGGAGGGTTCGGCGGCCCAGTACTTC
TRBJ2-1 TRBD2 TRBV5-1 NA CASGLELANYNEQFF TGCGCCAGCGGACTAGAGTTAGCCAACTACAATGAGCAGTTCTTC
TRBJ2-1 NA TRBV29-1 NA CSVVKGRDRGEQFF TGCAGCGTTGTAAAAGGGCGGGATAGGGGTGAGCAGTTCTTC
TRBJ2-5 TRBD2 TRBV7-2 few CASSLAPGTSGSQYF TGTGCCAGCAGCTTAGCACCCGGGACTAGCGGGTCCCAGTACTTC
TRBJ2-1 NA TRBV5-1 NA CASSSGDLSYNEQFF TGCGCCAGCTCCTCGGGAGACCTCTCCTACAATGAGCAGTTCTTC
TRBJ1-2 NA TRBV7-2 NA CASSLKGQNYGYTF TGTGCCAGCAGCTTAAAAGGACAGAACTATGGCTACACCTTC
TRBJ2-5 NA TRBV7-2 NA CASSLQGRETQYF TGTGCCAGCAGCTTACAGGGGCGAGAGACCCAGTACTTC
TRBJ2-1 TRBD2 TRBV29-1 NA CSVEGTSGGGSYNEQFF TGCAGCGTTGAAGGGACTAGCGGGGGAGGCTCCTACAATGAGCAGTTCTTC
TRBJ2-6 NA TRBV19 many CASSMRGQGANVLTF TGTGCCAGTAGTATGAGAGGGCAAGGGGCCAACGTCCTGACTTTC
TRBJ2-6 TRBD1 TRBV19 few CASSGTASGANVLTF TGTGCCAGTAGCGGGACAGCCTCTGGGGCCAACGTCCTGACTTTC
TRBJ2-7 NA TRBV30 many CAWTWGGEQYF TGTGCCTGGACGTGGGGAGGCGAGCAGTACTTC
TRBJ2-7 TRBD2 TRBV30 few CAWSGGTSRYEQYF TGTGCCTGGAGTGGGGGGACTAGTCGCTACGAGCAGTACTTC
TRBJ2-7 NA TRBV19 few CARVEESRSSYEQYF TGTGCCAGGGTCGAGGAATCAAGAAGCTCCTACGAGCAGTACTTC
TRBJ1-2 NA TRBV10-3 NA CAIKRGREDGYTF TGTGCCATCAAACGGGGGAGGGAAGATGGCTACACCTTC
TRBJ2-1 TRBD2 TRBV14 NA CASSQETSGGYNEQFF TGTGCCAGCAGCCAAGAGACTAGCGGGGGGTACAATGAGCAGTTCTTC
TRBJ1-5 NA TRBV19 NA CASQVNFLSGASRGNQPQHF TGTGCCTCCCAAGTTAACTTCCTCTCAGGGGCCTCGAGGGGCAATCAGCCCCAGCATTTT
TRBJ1-1 NA TRBV19 NA CASSRQAGGTEAFF TGTGCCAGTAGTAGGCAGGCGGGGGGCACTGAAGCTTTCTTT
TRBJ1-1 NA TRBV10-3 NA CAISDQQYMNTEAFF TGTGCCATCAGTGATCAACAGTACATGAACACTGAAGCTTTCTTT
TRBJ2-7 NA TRBV11-2 few CASSLGAQREQYF TGTGCCAGCAGCTTGGGAGCCCAGAGGGAGCAGTACTTC
TRBJ1-2 TRBD1 TRBV2 NA CASSKGTDYGYTF TGTGCCAGCAGCAAAGGGACAGACTATGGCTACACCTTC
TRBJ1-2 NA TRBV2 NA CASGAVYGYTF TGTGCCAGCGGGGCTGTCTATGGCTACACCTTC
TRBJ1-5 TRBD1 TRBV7-2 NA CASSFGTGNQPQHF TGTGCCAGCAGCTTCGGGACAGGTAATCAGCCCCAGCATTTT
TRBJ2-1 TRBD2 TRBV19 few CASSMGREERYEQFF TGTGCCAGTAGTATGGGTCGGGAGGAGCGCTATGAGCAGTTCTTC
TRBJ2-2 TRBD1 TRBV14 few CASSQARTGVIHTGELFF TGTGCCAGCAGCCAGGCGAGGACAGGGGTAATCCACACCGGGGAGCTGTTTTTT